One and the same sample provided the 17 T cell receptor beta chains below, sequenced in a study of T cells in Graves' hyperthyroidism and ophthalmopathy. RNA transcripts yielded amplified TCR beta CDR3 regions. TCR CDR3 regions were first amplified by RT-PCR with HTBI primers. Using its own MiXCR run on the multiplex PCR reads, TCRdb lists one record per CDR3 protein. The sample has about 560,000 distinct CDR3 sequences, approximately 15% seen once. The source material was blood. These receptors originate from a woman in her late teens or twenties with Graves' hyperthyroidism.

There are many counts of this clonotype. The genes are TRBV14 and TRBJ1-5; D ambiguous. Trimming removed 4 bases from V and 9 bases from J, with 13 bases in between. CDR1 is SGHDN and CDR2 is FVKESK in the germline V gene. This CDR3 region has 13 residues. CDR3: CASSLNLLAPQHF. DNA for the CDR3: TGTGCCAGCAGCCTCAATTTGCTTGCGCCCCAGCATTTT.

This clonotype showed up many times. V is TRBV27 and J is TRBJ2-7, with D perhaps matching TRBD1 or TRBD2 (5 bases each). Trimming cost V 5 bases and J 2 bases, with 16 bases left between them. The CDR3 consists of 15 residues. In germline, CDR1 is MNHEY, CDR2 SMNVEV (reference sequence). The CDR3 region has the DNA TGTGCCAGCAGTCCCCAGGGCAGGGACCCCTACGAGCAGTACTTC. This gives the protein CASSPQGRDPYEQYF.

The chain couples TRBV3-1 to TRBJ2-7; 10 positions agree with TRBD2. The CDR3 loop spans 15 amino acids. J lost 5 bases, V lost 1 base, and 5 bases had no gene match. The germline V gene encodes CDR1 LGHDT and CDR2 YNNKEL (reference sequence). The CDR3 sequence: CASSQGWGLANEQYF. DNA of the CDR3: TGTGCCAGCAGCCAAGGGTGGGGACTAGCGAACGAGCAGTACTTC.

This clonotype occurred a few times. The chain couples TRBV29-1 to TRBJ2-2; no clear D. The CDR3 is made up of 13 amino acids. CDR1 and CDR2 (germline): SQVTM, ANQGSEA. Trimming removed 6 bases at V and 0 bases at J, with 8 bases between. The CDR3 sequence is CSVVGSNTGELFF. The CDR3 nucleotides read TGCAGCGTGGTTGGTTCGAACACCGGGGAGCTGTTTTTT.

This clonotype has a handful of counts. CDR3 region: CASNPGQGFSGELFF. The CDR3 region has the DNA TGTGCCAGCAACCCGGGACAGGGGTTTTCCGGGGAGCTGTTTTTT. The chain combines TRBV4-2 with TRBJ2-2; 10 nucleotides align to TRBD1. With V trimmed by 7 bases and J by 6 bases, 8 bases remained unmatched. Germline lookup yields CDR1 LGHNA and CDR2 YNFKEQ. The CDR3 totals 15 residues.

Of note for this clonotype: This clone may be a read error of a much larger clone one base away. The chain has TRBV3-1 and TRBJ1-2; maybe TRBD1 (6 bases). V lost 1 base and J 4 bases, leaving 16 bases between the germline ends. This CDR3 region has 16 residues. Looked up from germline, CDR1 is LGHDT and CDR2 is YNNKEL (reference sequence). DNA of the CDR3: TGTGCCAGCAGCCAAGGAGGGACACGTATCGGCTATGGCTACACCTTC. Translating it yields CASSQGGTRIGYGYTF.

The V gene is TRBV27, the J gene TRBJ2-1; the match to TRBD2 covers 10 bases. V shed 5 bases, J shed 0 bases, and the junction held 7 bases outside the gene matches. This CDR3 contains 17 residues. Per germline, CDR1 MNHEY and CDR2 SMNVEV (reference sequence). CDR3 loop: CASSPTSGDNSYNEQFF. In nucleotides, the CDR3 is TGTGCCAGCAGTCCCACTAGCGGGGACAACTCCTACAATGAGCAGTTCTTC.

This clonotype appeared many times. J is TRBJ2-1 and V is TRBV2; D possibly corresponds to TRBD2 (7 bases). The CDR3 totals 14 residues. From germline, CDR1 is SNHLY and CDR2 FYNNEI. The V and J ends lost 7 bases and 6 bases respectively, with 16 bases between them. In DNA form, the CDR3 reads TGTGCCAGCACCCAAGGGGGGGGGGGCAATGAGCAGTTCTTC. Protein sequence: CASTQGGGGNEQFF. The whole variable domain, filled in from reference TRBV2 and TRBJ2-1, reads EPEVTQTPSHQVTQMGQEVILRCVPISNHLYFYWYRQILGQKVEFLVSFYNNEISEKSEIFDDQFSVERPDGSNFTLKIRSTKLEDSAMYFCASTQGGGGNEQFFGPGTRLTVL.

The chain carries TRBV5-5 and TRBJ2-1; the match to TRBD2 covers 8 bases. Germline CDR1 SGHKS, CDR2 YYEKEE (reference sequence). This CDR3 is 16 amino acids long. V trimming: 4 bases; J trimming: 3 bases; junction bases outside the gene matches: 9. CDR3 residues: CASSPATSGYYNEQFF. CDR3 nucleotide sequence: TGTGCCAGCAGCCCAGCTACTAGCGGATACTACAATGAGCAGTTCTTC.

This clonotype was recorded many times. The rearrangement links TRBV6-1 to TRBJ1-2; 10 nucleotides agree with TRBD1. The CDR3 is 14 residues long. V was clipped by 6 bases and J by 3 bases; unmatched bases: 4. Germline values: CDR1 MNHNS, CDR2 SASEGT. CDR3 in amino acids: CASRVTGGDYGYTF. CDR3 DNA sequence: TGTGCCAGCAGGGTGACAGGGGGCGACTATGGCTACACCTTC.

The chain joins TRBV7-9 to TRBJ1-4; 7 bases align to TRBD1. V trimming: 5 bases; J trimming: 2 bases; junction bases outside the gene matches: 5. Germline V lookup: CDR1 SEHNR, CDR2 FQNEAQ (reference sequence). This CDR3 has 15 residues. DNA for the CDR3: TGTGCCAGCAGCCAAAAAGGGGGCACTAATGAAAAACTGTTTTTT. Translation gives CASSQKGGTNEKLFF.

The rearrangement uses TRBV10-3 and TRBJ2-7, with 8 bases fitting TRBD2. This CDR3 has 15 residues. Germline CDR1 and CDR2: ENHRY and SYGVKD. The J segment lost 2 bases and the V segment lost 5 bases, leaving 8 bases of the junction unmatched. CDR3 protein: CAISSSGGSTYEQYF. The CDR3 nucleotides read TGTGCCATCAGTTCGTCGGGGGGGAGTACCTACGAGCAGTACTTC.

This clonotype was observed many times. The CDR3 here is CASSLRNVRTSFMEQYF. CDR3 DNA sequence: TGTGCCAGCAGCCTGAGAAATGTTCGTACGTCTTTTATGGAGCAGTACTTC. The V call is TRBV3-1, the J call TRBJ2-7, with no clear D. V was pared by 4 bases and J by 7 bases, with 26 bases between. Germline loops: CDR1 LGHDT, CDR2 YNNKEL (reference sequence). The CDR3 has 17 residues.

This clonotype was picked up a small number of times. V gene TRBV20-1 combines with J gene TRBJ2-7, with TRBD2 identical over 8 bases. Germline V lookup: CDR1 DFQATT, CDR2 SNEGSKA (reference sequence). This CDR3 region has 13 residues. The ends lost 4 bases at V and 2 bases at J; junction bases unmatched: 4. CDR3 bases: TGCAGTGCTACTCCGACTAGCGCCTACGAGCAGTACTTC. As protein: CSATPTSAYEQYF.

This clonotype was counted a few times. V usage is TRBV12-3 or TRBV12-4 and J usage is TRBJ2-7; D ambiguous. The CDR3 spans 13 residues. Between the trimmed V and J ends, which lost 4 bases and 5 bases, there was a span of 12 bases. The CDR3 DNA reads TGTGCCAGCAGTTCCACTATCGTTGACGAGCAGTACTTC. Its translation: CASSSTIVDEQYF.

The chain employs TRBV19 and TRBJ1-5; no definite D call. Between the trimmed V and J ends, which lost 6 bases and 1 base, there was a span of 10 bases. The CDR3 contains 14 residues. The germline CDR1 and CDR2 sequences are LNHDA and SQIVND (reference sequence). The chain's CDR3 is CASRKPGSNQPQHF. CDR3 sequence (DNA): TGTGCCAGTAGAAAGCCTGGAAGCAATCAGCCCCAGCATTTT.

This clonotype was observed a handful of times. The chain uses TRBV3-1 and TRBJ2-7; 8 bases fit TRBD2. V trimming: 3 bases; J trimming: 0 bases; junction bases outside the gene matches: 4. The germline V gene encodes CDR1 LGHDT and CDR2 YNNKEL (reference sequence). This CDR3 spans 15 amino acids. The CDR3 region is CASSQVAGPSYEQYF. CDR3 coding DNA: TGTGCCAGCAGCCAGGTAGCGGGGCCCTCCTACGAGCAGTACTTC.